This T cell receptor beta chain was profiled in a study of T-cell reconstitution after alpha-beta-depleted transplantation in children. The sample holds a few counts of this clonotype. Unique molecular identifiers were incorporated when the TCRbeta library was constructed. TCRdb re-analysed the PCR reads in MiXCR, keeping a single row per CDR3 protein. The repertoire includes just under 550,000 distinct CDR3 sequences, about 18% of them detected once, and approximately 3% sits in the top ten. The germline V gene encodes CDR1 MDHEN and CDR2 SYDVKM. This CDR3 has 18 residues. Unmatched junction bases numbered 17, after V lost 6 bases and J lost 5 bases.

The sequence was obtained from a human donor who donated a stem cell graft to a child with acute lymphoblastic leukemia. The sample consisted of PBMCs from the stem cell graft donor, taken from the stem cell graft. The rearrangement joins TRBV28 to TRBJ2-2; TRBD2 agrees at 8 bases. The CDR3 loop is CASRADGTSESGTGELFF. The CDR3 DNA sequence: TGTGCCAGCAGGGCAGACGGGACTAGTGAGAGTGGGACCGGGGAGCTGTTTTTT.